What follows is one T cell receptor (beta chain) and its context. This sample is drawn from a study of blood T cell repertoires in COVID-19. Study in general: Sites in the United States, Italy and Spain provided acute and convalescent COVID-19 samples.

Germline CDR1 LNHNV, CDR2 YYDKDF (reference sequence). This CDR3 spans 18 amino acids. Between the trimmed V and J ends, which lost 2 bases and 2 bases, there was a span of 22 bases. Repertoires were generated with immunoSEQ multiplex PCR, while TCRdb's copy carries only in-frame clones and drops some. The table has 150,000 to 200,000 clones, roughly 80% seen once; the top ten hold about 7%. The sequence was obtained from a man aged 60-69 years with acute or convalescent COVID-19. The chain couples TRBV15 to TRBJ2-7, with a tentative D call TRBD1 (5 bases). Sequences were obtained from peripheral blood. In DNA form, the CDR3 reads TGTGCCACCAGCAGACTGGGGCCGGGCCTCCGGGCCCCCTACGAGCAGTACTTC. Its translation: CATSRLGPGLRAPYEQYF. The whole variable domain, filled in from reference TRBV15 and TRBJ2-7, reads DAMVIQNPRYQVTQFGKPVTLSCSQTLNHNVMYWYQQKSSQAPKLLFHYYDKDFNNEADTPDNFQSRRPNTSFCFLDIRSPGLGDTAMYLCATSRLGPGLRAPYEQYFGPGTRLTVT.